Listed below are T cell receptor beta chains from one sample, sequenced in a study of T cell repertoires in cytomegalovirus infection. TCRdb re-called the reads with MiXCR, one entry per CDR3 protein. The sample gives about 740,000 distinct CDR3 sequences, 35% of which show up once; under 3% is in the top ten. The sequenced sample was PBMCs. These TCRs come from a human donor in good health (CMV status not recorded). Some clones in this sample may be carry-over from other donors' samples. CDR3s include the opening cysteine and the closing phenylalanine or tryptophan.

CSSSRTGWSNQPKHF | TRBJ1-5 | TRBV4-1
CASSLKGVRNTEAFF | TRBJ1-1 | TRBV7-2
CASSIMSGPQPQHF | TRBJ1-5 | TRBV19
CASSLAEKIRGYTF | TRBJ1-2 | TRBV7-2
CASSWGQGRRDEQFF | TRBJ2-1 | TRBV4-1
CASSLEAGGRSDTQYF | TRBJ2-3 | TRBV7-2
CASSAQTALNTEAFF | TRBJ1-1 | TRBV19
CASSEWRGQGSYDEQFF | TRBJ2-1 | TRBV6-1
CSARSGTSTDTQYF | TRBJ2-3 | TRBV20-1
CASSLASGNRNEQFF | TRBJ2-1 | TRBV11-3
CSAPRHQGSGANVLTF | TRBJ2-6 | TRBV20-1
CSSSLVSINEKFF | TRBJ2-1 | TRBV7-2
CASSPYPDQAYGYTF | TRBJ1-2 | TRBV7-9
CASSSPPGGGTEAFF | TRBJ1-1 | TRBV5-4
CASSLQPGPYGYTF | TRBJ1-2 | TRBV7-6
CASSGGQSEQYF | TRBJ2-7 | TRBV2